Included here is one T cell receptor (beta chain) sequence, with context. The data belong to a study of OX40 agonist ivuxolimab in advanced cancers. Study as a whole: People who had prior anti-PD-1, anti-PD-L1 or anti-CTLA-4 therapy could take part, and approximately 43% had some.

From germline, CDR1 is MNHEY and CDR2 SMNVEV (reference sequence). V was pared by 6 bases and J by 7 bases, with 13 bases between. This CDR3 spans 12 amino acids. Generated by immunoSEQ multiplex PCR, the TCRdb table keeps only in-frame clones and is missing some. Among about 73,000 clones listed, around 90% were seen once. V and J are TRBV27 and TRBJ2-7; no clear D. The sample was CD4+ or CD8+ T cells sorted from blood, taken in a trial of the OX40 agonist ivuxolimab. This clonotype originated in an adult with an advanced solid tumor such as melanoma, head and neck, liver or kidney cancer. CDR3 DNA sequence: TGTGCCAGCAGCCACCCCGGGTGGGAGCAGTACTTC. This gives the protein CASSHPGWEQYF.